The 17 T cell receptor beta chains listed next were all sequenced from one sample in a study of T cell responses to AZD1222 COVID-19 vaccine. TCRdb's copy holds only in-frame clones and misses some; the assay was immunoSEQ multiplex PCR. This repertoire shows about 130,000 clones, 70% to 90% found once; its top ten account for about 1.6%. This material consisted of peripheral blood, taken on day 0 of AZD1222 vaccination. The receptors were sampled from an adult in good health.

The CDR3: CASSFSGQANTGELFF. The CDR3 DNA is TGTGCCAGCAGCTTTTCGGGACAGGCAAACACCGGGGAGCTGTTTTTT. The J gene is TRBJ2-2, the V gene TRBV11-3; TRBD1 aligns across 8 bases. CDR3 size: 16 residues. From germline, CDR1 is SGHNT and CDR2 YENEEA. V trimming: 3 bases; J trimming: 2 bases; junction bases outside the gene matches: 5.

This sequence joins TRBV5-1 and TRBJ2-7, with TRBD1 matching over 11 bases. J was trimmed by 2 bases and V by 4 bases; bases with no gene match: 8. Germline V lookup: CDR1 SGHRS, CDR2 YFSETQ. The CDR3 sequence is 16 residues long. The DNA for the CDR3 is TGCGCCAGCAGCCTATCTCCGGGACAGGGGGCCTACGAGCAGTACTTC. This sequence encodes CASSLSPGQGAYEQYF. The full variable domain, its missing parts supplied by reference TRBV5-1 and TRBJ2-7, is KAGVTQTPRYLIKTRGQQVTLSCSPISGHRSVSWYQQTPGQGLQFLFEYFSETQRNKGNFPGRFSGRQFSNSRSEMNVSTLELGDSALYLCASSLSPGQGAYEQYFGPGTRLTVT.

The chain combines TRBV6-1 with TRBJ2-5; 7 bases fit TRBD2. CDR1 is MNHNS and CDR2 is SASEGT in the germline V gene. This CDR3 contains 14 residues. V trimming: 3 bases; J trimming: 5 bases; junction bases outside the gene matches: 6. The CDR3 bases are TGTGCCAGCAGTGAGGTGGGGGGGAGGGAGACCCAGTACTTC. Its protein is CASSEVGGRETQYF.

CDR3 nucleotide sequence: TGTGCCAGCGGCCGGGACAGGGCTAGCAATCAGCCCCAGCATTTT. Residues: CASGRDRASNQPQHF. The J gene is TRBJ1-5, the V gene TRBV27; TRBD1 matches at 9 bases. Germline V lookup: CDR1 MNHEY, CDR2 SMNVEV (reference sequence). V was pared by 8 bases and J by 0 bases, with 5 bases of the junction left unmatched. This CDR3 region has 15 residues.

The chain joins TRBV5-1 to TRBJ1-4; 11 bases align to TRBD1. The CDR3 consists of 16 residues. In germline, CDR1 is SGHRS, CDR2 YFSETQ. With 3 bases clipped from V and 7 bases from J, the junction kept 8 bases outside the gene matches. The CDR3 protein is CASSYPLGTGGEKLFF. The DNA for the CDR3 is TGCGCCAGCAGCTACCCCCTAGGGACAGGGGGTGAAAAACTGTTTTTT.

This chain links TRBV27 with TRBJ2-3; 8 bases match TRBD1. CDR1 MNHEY and CDR2 SMNVEV come from the germline V gene (reference sequence). The CDR3 is 14 amino acids. J lost 4 bases, V lost 8 bases, and 8 bases had no gene match. Here the CDR3 DNA reads TGTGCCAGCTTCGGCAGGGGGCGGCCAGATACGCAGTATTTT. Protein product: CASFGRGRPDTQYF.

The chain recombines TRBV30 with TRBJ2-2; 10 nucleotides agree with TRBD1. Germline loops: CDR1 GTSNPN, CDR2 SVGIG (reference sequence). The V segment lost 6 bases and the J segment 3 bases; nucleotides outside the gene matches: 4. The CDR3 sequence is 14 residues long. Here the CDR3 reads CACQTGGYTGELFF. The CDR3 coding sequence is TGTGCCTGCCAGACAGGGGGCTACACCGGGGAGCTGTTTTTT.

The count of this clone is one. The chain joins TRBV18 to TRBJ1-5; no reliable D call. Germline loops: CDR1 KGHSH, CDR2 LQKENI. V gave up 1 base and J gave up 3 bases, with 13 bases separating them. CDR3 size: 16 residues. The CDR3 DNA is TGTGCCAGCTCACCACGAGGCCAGGACCCCAATCAGCCCCAGCATTTT. Protein product: CASSPRGQDPNQPQHF.

This chain uses TRBV9 with TRBJ2-3; 8 nucleotides match TRBD2. The CDR3 is 15 amino acids. V lost 1 base to trimming and J lost 1 base; unmatched junction nucleotides: 2. Germline lookup yields CDR1 SGDLS and CDR2 YYNGEE. CDR3 region: CASSVRRGGTDTQYF. CDR3 DNA sequence: TGTGCCAGCAGCGTAAGGCGGGGGGGCACAGATACGCAGTATTTT.

The chain is built from TRBV6-1 and TRBJ1-1, with TRBD1 as a possible D gene (6 bases). The V end was cut by 2 bases, the J end by 2 bases, with 9 bases between. The CDR3 runs 14 residues. Germline CDR1 reads MNHNS; CDR2 reads SASEGT. CDR3 coding DNA: TGTGCCAGCAGTGAAACAGGGTATAACACTGAAGCTTTCTTT. Protein: CASSETGYNTEAFF.

The chain recombines TRBV7-6 with TRBJ2-1; D is possibly TRBD1 (5 bases). The ends were cut back, 2 bases at V and 6 bases at J, with 17 bases in the middle. CDR1 SGHVS and CDR2 FNYEAQ come from the germline V gene. The CDR3 spans 16 residues. CDR3 loop: CASSLPGQGPINEQFF. The CDR3 DNA reads as TGTGCCAGCAGCTTACCCGGGCAGGGTCCGATCAATGAGCAGTTCTTC.

This rearrangement joins TRBV7-9 to TRBJ2-3, with D perhaps TRBD1 or TRBD2 (5 bases each). Trimming shortened V by 6 bases and J by 0 bases, and 10 bases separated the two germline ends. This CDR3 is built from 14 residues. Germline CDR1 and CDR2: SEHNR and FQNEAQ (reference sequence). The CDR3 DNA is TGTGCCAGCAGGTCGGGACCAAGCACAGATACGCAGTATTTT. Its protein product is CASRSGPSTDTQYF.

This chain uses TRBV6-5 with TRBJ1-2, with 9 bases aligning to TRBD1. V lost 2 bases and J lost 4; bases outside the gene matches: 5. Germline V gives CDR1 MNHEY, CDR2 SVGAGI. The CDR3 extends over 15 amino acids. CDR3 DNA sequence: TGTGCCAGCAGTTACGGGACAGGGACATTCTATGGCTACACCTTC. This translates into CASSYGTGTFYGYTF.

V and J are TRBV24-1 and TRBJ2-7, with 8 bases identical to TRBD1. J gave up 2 bases and V 9 bases, and 11 bases lay outside the gene matches. Germline CDR1 is KGHDR and CDR2 is SFDVKD. The CDR3 loop spans 15 amino acids. CDR3 nucleotide sequence: TGTGCCACCTCAAGAAGTGGGACAGGAGCCTACGAGCAGTACTTC. This sequence encodes CATSRSGTGAYEQYF.

The chain couples TRBV28 to TRBJ1-5; no firm D call. Trimming left V 8 bases short and J 4 bases short, with 12 bases between. Germline CDR1 is MDHEN and CDR2 is SYDVKM. The CDR3 length is 13 residues. The CDR3 DNA reads TGTGCCAGCCGAACAACCAGTAATCAGCCCCAGCATTTT. Amino acids: CASRTTSNQPQHF.

The CDR3 reads CASSEEKGAHLTQYF. CDR3 DNA sequence: TGTGCCAGCAGTGAGGAAAAAGGGGCGCATCTGACCCAGTACTTC. V gene TRBV6-1 combines with J gene TRBJ2-5; TRBD1 might be the D (5 bases). V lost 3 bases and J lost 7, with 18 bases in between. From germline, CDR1 is MNHNS and CDR2 SASEGT. The CDR3 spans 15 residues.

For the CDR3, the DNA is TGTGCCAGCAGTGCGCAGGACTACACTGAAGCTTTCTTT. This gives the protein CASSAQDYTEAFF. This chain uses TRBV2 with TRBJ1-1; D remains unclear. The V gene's germline CDR1 is SNHLY and CDR2 FYNNEI. The V end lost 4 bases, the J end lost 3 bases, and 9 bases lay between the germline ends. There are 13 residues in the CDR3.